Listed here are 5 T cell receptor beta chains from one sample, sequenced in a study of blood T cell repertoires in COVID-19 (dated by TCRdb to 2018 to 2020). Library prep was done by the immunoSEQ multiplex PCR assay. TCRdb took over this immuneACCESS table, retaining in-frame rearrangements with V and J assigned. Such tables are incomplete; in checked studies, under half of the missing clones stem from an unresolved V gene, and the remainder is unexplained. Across this sample there are 400,000 to 550,000 clones, with roughly 85% seen only once. The ten largest clones capture roughly 1.8% of the sample. Sequenced material: PBMCs or T cells enriched from blood (not recorded which). Every receptor here comes from a woman aged 18-29 years with acute COVID-19.

The rearrangement links TRBV14 to TRBJ2-2; TRBD2 agrees at 7 bases. Germline loops: CDR1 SGHDN, CDR2 FVKESK. Trimming at V came to 4 bases and at J to 6 bases, leaving 8 bases not matched to a gene. This CDR3 is built from 15 residues. The DNA for the CDR3 is TGTGCCAGCAGCCGTTTAGCGGGCCCGGCCGGGGAGCTGTTTTTT. Its translation: CASSRLAGPAGELFF.

The chain carries TRBV12-2 and TRBJ2-7; the D segment call TRBD2 is taken from the table without a DNA check. TRBV12-2 has pseudogene status. The CDR3 has 15 residues. CDR3 loop: CASRLGTDSTYEQYF. The CDR3 DNA follows: TGTGCAAGTCGCTTAGGGACTGACTCAACCTACGAGCAGTACTTC.

The J gene is TRBJ1-2, the V gene TRBV4-1; 9 bases align to TRBD1. The CDR3 sequence is 15 residues long. Germline loops: CDR1 MGHRA, CDR2 YSYEKL. Trimming removed 2 bases from V and 6 bases from J; junction bases left unmatched: 7. CDR3 sequence: CASSQNRDRANGYTF. Here the CDR3 DNA reads TGCGCCAGCAGCCAAAACCGGGACAGGGCGAATGGCTACACCTTC.

CDR3 coding DNA: TGTGCCAGCAGTTTAGTCTTTAGCTCCTACAATGAGCAGTTCTTC. The encoded protein is CASSLVFSSYNEQFF. The gene calls are TRBV27 and TRBJ2-1; D ambiguous. This CDR3 contains 15 residues. Germline V gives CDR1 MNHEY, CDR2 SMNVEV (reference sequence). The V end was cut by 2 bases, the J end by 0 bases, with 8 bases between.

This chain joins TRBV18 and TRBJ2-7; a weak D match, TRBD1 (6 bases). Trimming removed 1 base at V and 3 bases at J, with 10 bases between. Germline CDR1 is KGHSH and CDR2 is LQKENI. The CDR3 spans 14 residues. As DNA, the CDR3 is TGTGCCAGCTCACCACAACAGGGTCTCTACGAGCAGTACTTC. It codes for CASSPQQGLYEQYF.